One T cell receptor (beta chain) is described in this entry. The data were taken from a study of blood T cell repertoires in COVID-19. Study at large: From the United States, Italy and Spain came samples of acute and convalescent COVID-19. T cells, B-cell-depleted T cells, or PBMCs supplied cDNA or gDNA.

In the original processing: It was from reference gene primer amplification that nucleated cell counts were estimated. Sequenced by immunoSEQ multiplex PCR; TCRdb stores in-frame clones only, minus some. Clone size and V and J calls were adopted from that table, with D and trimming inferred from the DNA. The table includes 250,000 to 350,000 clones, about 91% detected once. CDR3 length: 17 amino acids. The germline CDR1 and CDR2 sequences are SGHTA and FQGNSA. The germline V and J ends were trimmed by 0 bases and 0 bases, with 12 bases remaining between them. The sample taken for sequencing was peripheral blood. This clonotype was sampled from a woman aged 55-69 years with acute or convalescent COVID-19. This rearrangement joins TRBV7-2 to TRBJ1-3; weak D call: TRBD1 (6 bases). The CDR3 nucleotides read TGTGCCAGCAGCTTAGCGGGGGGGGCTAGCTCTGGAAACACCATATATTTT. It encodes CASSLAGGASSGNTIYF. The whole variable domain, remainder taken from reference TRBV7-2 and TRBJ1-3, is GAGVSQSPSNKVTEKGKDVELRCDPISGHTALYWYRQSLGQGLEFLIYFQGNSAPDKSGLPSDRFSAERTGGSVSTLTIQRTQQEDSAVYLCASSLAGGASSGNTIYFGEGSWLTVV.